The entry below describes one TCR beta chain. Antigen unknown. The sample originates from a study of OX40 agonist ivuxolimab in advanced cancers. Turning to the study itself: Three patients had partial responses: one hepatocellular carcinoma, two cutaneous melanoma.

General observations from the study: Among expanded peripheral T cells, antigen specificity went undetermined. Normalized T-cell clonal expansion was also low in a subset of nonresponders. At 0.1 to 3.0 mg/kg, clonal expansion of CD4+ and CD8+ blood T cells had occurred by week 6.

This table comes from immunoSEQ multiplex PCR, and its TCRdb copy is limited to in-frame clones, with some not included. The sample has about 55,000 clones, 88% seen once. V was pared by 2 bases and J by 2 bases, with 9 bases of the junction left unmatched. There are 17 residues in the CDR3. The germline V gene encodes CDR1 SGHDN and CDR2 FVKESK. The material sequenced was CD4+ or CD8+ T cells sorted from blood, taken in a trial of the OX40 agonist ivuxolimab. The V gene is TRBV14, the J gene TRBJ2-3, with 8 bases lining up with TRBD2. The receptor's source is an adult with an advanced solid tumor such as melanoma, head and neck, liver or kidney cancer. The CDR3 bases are TGTGCCAGCAGCCAAAGTCGGGAGGGCCCCATCACAGATACGCAGTATTTT. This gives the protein CASSQSREGPITDTQYF.